The sample holds a few counts of the clone carrying this T cell receptor beta chain. Its antigen is as yet unknown. The read comes to an end 3 residues before the CDR3 does, leaving the germline J gene to fill in the end. The length of the CDR3 is 15 residues. In germline, CDR1 is SEHNR, CDR2 FQNEAQ (reference sequence). Losses at the gene ends were 5 bases for V and 3 bases for J; bases not matched to a gene: 9. The data originate from a study of T cell clonality in common variable immunodeficiency. Most patients and controls had Caucasian heritage. The data were produced by immunoSEQ multiplex PCR, yet TCRdb's version contains in-frame clones alone and is incomplete. The repertoire consists of about 64,000 clones, none detected only once. The study's findings and limits: What drives increased CVID clonality needs T cell subpopulation sequencing. Shared TCRbeta clones were fewer between CVID subjects than controls.

The clonotype originates from a person aged 18 to 70 in good health. The J gene is TRBJ2-7, the V gene TRBV7-9; 8 bases line up with TRBD1. The specimen was peripheral blood mononuclear cells. This chain's CDR3 is CASSPGDRPDYEQYF. The covered CDR3 bases are TGTGCCAGCAGCCCCGGGGACAGGCCAGACTACGAG.